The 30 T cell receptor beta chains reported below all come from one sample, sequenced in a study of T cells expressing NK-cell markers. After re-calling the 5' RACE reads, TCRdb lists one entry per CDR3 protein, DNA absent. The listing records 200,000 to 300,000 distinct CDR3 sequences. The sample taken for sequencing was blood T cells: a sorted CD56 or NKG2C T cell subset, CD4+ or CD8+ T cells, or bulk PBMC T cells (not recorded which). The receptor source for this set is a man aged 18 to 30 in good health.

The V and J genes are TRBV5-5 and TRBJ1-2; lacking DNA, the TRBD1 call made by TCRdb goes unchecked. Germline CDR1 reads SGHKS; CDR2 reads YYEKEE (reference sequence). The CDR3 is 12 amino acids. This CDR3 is CASSFVTGGYTF.

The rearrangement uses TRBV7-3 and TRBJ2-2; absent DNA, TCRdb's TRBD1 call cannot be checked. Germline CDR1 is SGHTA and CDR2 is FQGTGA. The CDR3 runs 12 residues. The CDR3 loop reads CASRQGAGELFF.

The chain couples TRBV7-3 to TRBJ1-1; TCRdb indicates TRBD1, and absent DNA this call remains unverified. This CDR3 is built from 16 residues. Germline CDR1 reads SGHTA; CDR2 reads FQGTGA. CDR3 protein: CASSDRTTGANTEAFF.

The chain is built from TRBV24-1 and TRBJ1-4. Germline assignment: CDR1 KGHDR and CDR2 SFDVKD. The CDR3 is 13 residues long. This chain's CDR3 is CATSDPTDEKLFF.

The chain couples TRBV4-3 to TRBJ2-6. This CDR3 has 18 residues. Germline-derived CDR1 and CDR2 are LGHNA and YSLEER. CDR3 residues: CASSQEPSYGSGANVLTF.

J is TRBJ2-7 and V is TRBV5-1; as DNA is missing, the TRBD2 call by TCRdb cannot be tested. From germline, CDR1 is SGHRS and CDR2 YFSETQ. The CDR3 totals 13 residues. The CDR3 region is CASRDSERYEQYF.

The CDR3 reads CASSPGWTSGYNEQFF. V is TRBV7-2 and J is TRBJ2-1; no DNA is available, so the TRBD2 call from TCRdb remains unchecked. The CDR3 spans 16 residues. The germline gives CDR1 SGHTA, CDR2 FQGNSA. Together with reference TRBV7-2 and TRBJ2-1, the CDR3 gives the full variable domain: GAGVSQSPSNKVTEKGKDVELRCDPISGHTALYWYRQSLGQGLEFLIYFQGNSAPDKSGLPSDRFSAERTGGSVSTLTIQRTQQEDSAVYLCASSPGWTSGYNEQFFGPGTRLTVL.

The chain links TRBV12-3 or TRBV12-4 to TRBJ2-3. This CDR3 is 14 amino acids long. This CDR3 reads CASSLRRVSDTQYF.

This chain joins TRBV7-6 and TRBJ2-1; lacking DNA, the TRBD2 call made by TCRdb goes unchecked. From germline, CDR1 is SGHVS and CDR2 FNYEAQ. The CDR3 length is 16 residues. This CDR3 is CASSQYTSGRTNEQFF.

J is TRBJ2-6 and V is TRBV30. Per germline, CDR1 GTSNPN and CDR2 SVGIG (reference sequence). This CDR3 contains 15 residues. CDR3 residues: CAWRLRNSGANVLTF.

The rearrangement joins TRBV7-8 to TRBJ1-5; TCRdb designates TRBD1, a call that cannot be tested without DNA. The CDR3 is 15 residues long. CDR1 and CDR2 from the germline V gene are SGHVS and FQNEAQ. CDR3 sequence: CASSSSGTSKQPQHF.

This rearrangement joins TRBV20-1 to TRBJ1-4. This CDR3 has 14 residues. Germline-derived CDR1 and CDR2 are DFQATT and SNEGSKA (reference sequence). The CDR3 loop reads CSAGDVGPEEKLFF.

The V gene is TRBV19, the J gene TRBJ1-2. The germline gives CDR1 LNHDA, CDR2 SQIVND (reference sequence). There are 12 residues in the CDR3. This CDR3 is CASTDRNYGYTF.

The CDR3 region is CASSFRGSGQPQHF. The V gene is TRBV6-5, the J gene TRBJ1-5; lacking DNA, the TRBD1 call made by TCRdb goes unchecked. The germline gives CDR1 MNHEY, CDR2 SVGAGI. The CDR3 consists of 14 residues.

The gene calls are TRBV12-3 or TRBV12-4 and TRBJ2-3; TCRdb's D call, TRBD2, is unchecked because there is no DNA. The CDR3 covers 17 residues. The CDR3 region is CASSRPGLAVFTDTQYF.

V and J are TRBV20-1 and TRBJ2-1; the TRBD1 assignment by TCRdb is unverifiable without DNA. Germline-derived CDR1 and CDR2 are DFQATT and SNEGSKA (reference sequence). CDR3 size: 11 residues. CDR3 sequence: CSARDPSGGFF.

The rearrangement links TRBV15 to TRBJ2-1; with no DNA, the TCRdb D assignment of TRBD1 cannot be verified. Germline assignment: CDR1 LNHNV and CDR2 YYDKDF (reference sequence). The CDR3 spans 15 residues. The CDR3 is CATSRDVGPLNEQFF.

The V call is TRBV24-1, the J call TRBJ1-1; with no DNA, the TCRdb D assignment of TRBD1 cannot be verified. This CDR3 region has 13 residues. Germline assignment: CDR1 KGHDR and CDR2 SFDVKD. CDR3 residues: CATSDPDREEAFF.

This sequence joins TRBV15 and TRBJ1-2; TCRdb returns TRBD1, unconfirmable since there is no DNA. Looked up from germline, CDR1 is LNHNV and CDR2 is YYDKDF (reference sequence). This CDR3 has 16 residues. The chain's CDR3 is CATSRDSAGKDYGYTF.

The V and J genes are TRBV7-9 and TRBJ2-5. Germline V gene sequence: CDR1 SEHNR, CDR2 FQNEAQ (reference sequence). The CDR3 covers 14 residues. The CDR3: CASSLGPRQETQYF.

CDR3 amino acids: CASSAVGSPVPSQETQYF. The rearrangement uses TRBV6-1 and TRBJ2-5; TCRdb proposes TRBD1, but this gene call is untestable without DNA. Germline CDR1 and CDR2: MNHNS and SASEGT. The CDR3 is 18 amino acids.

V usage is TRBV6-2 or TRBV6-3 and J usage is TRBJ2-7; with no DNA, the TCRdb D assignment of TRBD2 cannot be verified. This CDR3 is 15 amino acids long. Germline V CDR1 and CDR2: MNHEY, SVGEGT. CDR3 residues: CASTLAGGQYYEQYF.

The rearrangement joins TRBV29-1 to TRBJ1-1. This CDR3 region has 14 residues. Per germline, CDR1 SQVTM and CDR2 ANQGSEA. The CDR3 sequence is CSVVVLGEDTEAFF. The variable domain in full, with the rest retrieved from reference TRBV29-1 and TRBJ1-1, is SAVISQKPSRDICQRGTSLTIQCQVDSQVTMMFWYRQQPGQSLTLIATANQGSEATYESGFVIDKFPISRPNLTFSTLTVSNMSPEDSSIYLCSVVVLGEDTEAFFGQGTRLTVV.

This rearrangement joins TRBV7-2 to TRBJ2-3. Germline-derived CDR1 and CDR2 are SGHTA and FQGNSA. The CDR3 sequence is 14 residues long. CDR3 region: CASSLMRSTDTQYF.

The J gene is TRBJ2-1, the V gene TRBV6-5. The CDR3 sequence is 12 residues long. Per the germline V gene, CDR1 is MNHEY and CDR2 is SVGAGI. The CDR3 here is CASSYWVDEQFF.

The CDR3 protein is CATSSTSGRGLYF. This chain connects TRBV15 to TRBJ2-7; checking the TCRdb D call of TRBD1 is not possible without DNA. Germline V gives CDR1 LNHNV, CDR2 YYDKDF (reference sequence). The CDR3 totals 13 residues.

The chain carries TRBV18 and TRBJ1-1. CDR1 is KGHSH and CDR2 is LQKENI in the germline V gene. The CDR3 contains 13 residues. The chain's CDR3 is CASSPLEGTEAFF.

The CDR3 spells CASSLTGQGANTEAFF. The V gene is TRBV7-2, the J gene TRBJ1-1; the D call of TRBD1 rests on TCRdb alone, since no DNA is present to check it. The germline CDR1 and CDR2 sequences are SGHTA and FQGNSA. The CDR3 sequence is 16 residues long.

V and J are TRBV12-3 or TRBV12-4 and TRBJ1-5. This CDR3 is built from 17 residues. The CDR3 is CASSLVTARRVYQPQHF.

The CDR3 sequence is CASSWDRGFRRSYNEQFF. The chain joins TRBV5-4 to TRBJ2-1; TCRdb designates TRBD1, a call that cannot be tested without DNA. The length of the CDR3 is 18 residues. CDR1 and CDR2 from the germline V gene are SGHNT and YYREEE (reference sequence).